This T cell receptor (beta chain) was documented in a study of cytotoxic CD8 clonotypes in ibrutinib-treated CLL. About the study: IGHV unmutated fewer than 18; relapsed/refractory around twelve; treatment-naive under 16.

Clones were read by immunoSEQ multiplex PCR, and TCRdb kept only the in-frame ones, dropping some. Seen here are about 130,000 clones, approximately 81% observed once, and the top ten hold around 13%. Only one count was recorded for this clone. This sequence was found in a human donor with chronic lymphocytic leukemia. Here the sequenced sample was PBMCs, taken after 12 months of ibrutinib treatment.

The CDR3 sequence: CASSPPQGFPEAFF. For the CDR3, the DNA is TGTGCCAGCAGTCCACCTCAGGGTTTCCCTGAAGCTTTCTTT. The chain couples TRBV6-5 to TRBJ1-1; a possible D gene is TRBD1 (5 bases). The germline gives CDR1 MNHEY, CDR2 SVGAGI. CDR3 length: 14 amino acids. V was cut by 5 bases and J by 6 bases, with 16 bases left in between.